This T cell receptor beta chain was documented in a study of blood T cell repertoires in COVID-19. At the level of the study: Material from acute and convalescent COVID-19 was sourced from the United States, Italy and Spain. From T cells, B-cell-depleted T cells, or PBMCs came the material, which was cDNA or gDNA.

In the original workflow: Estimation of nucleated cell counts was performed using reference gene primer amplification. Profiling relied on immunoSEQ multiplex PCR, and the TCRdb table lists in-frame clones only, not all of them. The V and J calls and the clone size are those of that table, but D and trimming were determined from the DNA. The sample has tens of thousands of clones, more than 65% seen once. This clone was recorded only once. The CDR3 contains 18 residues. Germline values: CDR1 LGHNA, CDR2 YNFKEQ. Trimming at V came to 0 bases and at J to 6 bases, leaving 13 bases not matched to a gene. The genes are TRBV4-2 and TRBJ2-3, with 9 bases lining up with TRBD2. This TCR derives from a man aged 70-80 years with COVID-19, enrolled during active disease. The specimen sequenced was peripheral blood. CDR3 loop: CASSQDATTSGPPDTQYF. As DNA, the CDR3 is TGTGCCAGCAGCCAAGATGCTACGACTAGCGGCCCCCCGGATACGCAGTATTTT.